The 19 T cell receptor beta chains below were found in one sample sequenced in a study of blood T cell repertoires in COVID-19. Profiling relied on immunoSEQ multiplex PCR, and the TCRdb table lists in-frame clones only, not all of them. The sample lists 85,000 to 120,000 clones; about four fifths were seen once. Sequences were obtained from peripheral blood. The origin of the receptors is a man in his forties or fifties with active or convalescent COVID-19.

The chain has TRBV6-1 and TRBJ2-2, with D possibly matching TRBD2 (7 bases). There are 13 residues in the CDR3. V shed 0 bases and J shed 12 bases, with 11 bases lying between them. Looked up from germline, CDR1 is MNHNS and CDR2 is SASEGT. The CDR3 DNA follows: TGTGCCAGCAGTGAAGCCGGGGGGCGGAAGCTGTTTTTT. As protein: CASSEAGGRKLFF.

The V call is TRBV5-6, the J call TRBJ1-2; D remains ambiguous. This CDR3 spans 11 amino acids. CDR1 SGHDT and CDR2 YYEEEE come from the germline V gene. The V end was cut by 4 bases, the J end by 5 bases, with 6 bases between. DNA for the CDR3: TGTGCCAGCAGCGGGCGTTATGGCTACACCTTC. Protein sequence: CASSGRYGYTF.

The genes are TRBV30 and TRBJ1-5; TRBD1 might be the D (6 bases). Germline V gene lookup returns CDR1 GTSNPN and CDR2 SVGIG (reference sequence). Between the trimmed V and J ends, which lost 2 bases and 0 bases, there was a span of 11 bases. The CDR3 sequence is 15 residues long. The CDR3 here is CAWSLGGNSNQPQHF. The CDR3 DNA sequence: TGTGCCTGGAGTCTAGGGGGTAATAGCAATCAGCCCCAGCATTTT.

The gene calls are TRBV12-3 or TRBV12-4 and TRBJ1-1; D call uncertain. The CDR3 runs 13 residues. Between the trimmed V and J ends, which lost 10 bases and 4 bases, there was a span of 16 bases. CDR3 sequence (DNA): TGTGCCACCAAAGGGTGGGAGGGCACTGAAGCTTTCTTT. As protein: CATKGWEGTEAFF.

The J gene is TRBJ2-5, the V gene TRBV24-1, with D perhaps matching TRBD1 (7 bases). The CDR3 is made up of 15 amino acids. V lost 2 bases, J lost 2 bases, and 11 bases lay in between. Germline values: CDR1 KGHDR, CDR2 SFDVKD. Here the CDR3 DNA reads TGTGCCACCAGTGATTCGGCGGGACAGCAAGAGACCCAGTACTTC. This gives the protein CATSDSAGQQETQYF.

The chain uses TRBV12-3 or TRBV12-4 and TRBJ1-4; no firm D call. The length of the CDR3 is 13 residues. Trimming stripped 6 bases from V and 8 bases from J, with 13 bases between. As DNA, the CDR3 is TGTGCCAGCAGCCCCGCGGGCCGGGAAAAACTGTTTTTT. Translating it yields CASSPAGREKLFF.

By share, this clone ranks as medium-sized. This sequence joins TRBV5-1 and TRBJ2-5; 11 positions agree with TRBD2. Trimming cost V 8 bases and J 5 bases; bases outside gene matches: 11. Germline V gene data show CDR1 as SGHRS and CDR2 as YFSETQ. The CDR3 is 15 residues long. CDR3 residues: CASGLAGGPRETQYF. DNA for the CDR3: TGCGCCAGTGGGTTAGCGGGGGGGCCCCGCGAGACCCAGTACTTC.

The CDR3: CASSLDLRGLTGELFF. Written as DNA, the CDR3 is TGCGCCAGCAGCTTGGATCTGCGGGGACTCACCGGGGAGCTGTTTTTT. This chain uses TRBV5-1 with TRBJ2-2; D is possibly TRBD2 (6 bases). Germline V gene sequence: CDR1 SGHRS, CDR2 YFSETQ. The CDR3 extends over 16 amino acids. V was pared by 0 bases and J by 4 bases, with 13 bases between.

This clone was counted a few times. CDR3 DNA sequence: TGCGCCAGCAGCTTGGCCACAGGGCCTGGAAACACCATATATTTT. Translation gives CASSLATGPGNTIYF. This chain connects TRBV5-1 to TRBJ1-3, with a tentative D call TRBD1 (6 bases). Germline V gene data show CDR1 as SGHRS and CDR2 as YFSETQ. The length of the CDR3 is 15 residues. Trimming pared 0 bases from V and 2 bases from J, leaving 9 bases between.

V and J are TRBV25-1 and TRBJ2-6; TRBD2 is a possible D gene (6 bases). The germline V and J ends were trimmed by 7 bases and 1 base, with 17 bases remaining between them. The CDR3 runs 17 residues. CDR1 and CDR2 (germline): MGHDK, SYGVNS. For the CDR3, the DNA is TGTGCCAGCACAAGTACAGGTGGGACTTCTGGGGCCAACGTCCTGACTTTC. It encodes CASTSTGGTSGANVLTF. Looking up the rest from reference TRBV25-1 and TRBJ2-6 gives the full variable domain: EADIYQTPRYLVIGTGKKITLECSQTMGHDKMYWYQQDPGMELHLIHYSYGVNSTEKGDLSSESTVSRIRTEHFPLTLESARPSHTSQYLCASTSTGGTSGANVLTFGAGSRLTVL.

Only a few counts were recorded for this clone. This chain connects TRBV7-6 to TRBJ1-5; the D gene is possibly TRBD1 (5 bases). Germline CDR1 SGHVS, CDR2 FNYEAQ. Trimming cost V 5 bases and J 3 bases, with 14 bases left between them. The length of the CDR3 is 15 residues. The CDR3 sequence is CASSLDSTINQPQHF. The CDR3 DNA sequence: TGTGCCAGCAGCCTTGACAGTACCATCAATCAGCCCCAGCATTTT. Combining the CDR3 with reference TRBV7-6 and TRBJ1-5 gives the whole variable domain GAGVSQSPRYKVTKRGQDVALRCDPISGHVSLYWYRQALGQGPEFLTYFNYEAQQDKSGLPNDRFSAERPEGSISTLTIQRTEQRDSAMYRCASSLDSTINQPQHFGDGTRLSIL.

This chain uses TRBV27 with TRBJ1-1; TRBD1 is a possible D gene (6 bases). Trimming took 6 bases from V and 0 from J, leaving 14 bases between them. The germline gives CDR1 MNHEY, CDR2 SMNVEV (reference sequence). This CDR3 has 15 amino acids. CDR3 DNA: TGTGCCAGCAGAATATCGACAGGATTGAACACTGAAGCTTTCTTT. Encoded protein: CASRISTGLNTEAFF.

The gene calls are TRBV5-1 and TRBJ2-5; 15 nucleotides line up with TRBD2. CDR1 is SGHRS and CDR2 is YFSETQ in the germline V gene. V dropped 4 bases and J dropped 1; count of bases not matched to a gene: 2. CDR3 length equals 16 residues. CDR3 loop: CASSVGLAGGQETQYF. The CDR3 DNA sequence: TGCGCCAGCAGCGTGGGACTAGCGGGGGGCCAAGAGACCCAGTACTTC.

V and J are TRBV9 and TRBJ2-2; D is perhaps TRBD1 (5 bases). Trimming removed 4 bases from V and 2 bases from J, with 9 bases in between. CDR1 and CDR2 from the germline V gene are SGDLS and YYNGEE. This CDR3 has 14 amino acids. The CDR3 nucleotides are TGTGCCAGCAGCCCAAGGGGAAACACCGGGGAGCTGTTTTTT. Residues: CASSPRGNTGELFF.

In its sample, this clone was seen a few times. The chain is built from TRBV5-1 and TRBJ1-6; TRBD1 is a possible D gene (5 bases). The germline gives CDR1 SGHRS, CDR2 YFSETQ. Trimming pared 1 base from V and 10 bases from J, leaving 9 bases between. This CDR3 contains 13 residues. The CDR3 DNA reads as TGCGCCAGCAGCTTGATACAGGAGTCACCCCTCCACTTT. This encodes CASSLIQESPLHF.

The rearrangement uses TRBV2 and TRBJ1-1; no definite D call. The ends were cut back, 7 bases at V and 6 bases at J, with 9 bases in the middle. This CDR3 spans 11 amino acids. Per germline, CDR1 SNHLY and CDR2 FYNNEI. CDR3: CASMGVAEAFF. The CDR3 region has the DNA TGTGCCAGCATGGGAGTAGCTGAAGCTTTCTTT.

V and J are TRBV27 and TRBJ1-1, with 10 bases matching TRBD1. With V trimmed by 0 bases and J by 2 bases, 3 bases remained unmatched. Germline V gene data show CDR1 as MNHEY and CDR2 as SMNVEV (reference sequence). There are 16 residues in the CDR3. The CDR3: CASSLSWDRGNTEAFF. The CDR3 bases are TGTGCCAGCAGTTTATCGTGGGACAGGGGTAACACTGAAGCTTTCTTT.

The V and J genes are TRBV5-1 and TRBJ2-5; weak D call: TRBD2 (5 bases). CDR1 is SGHRS and CDR2 is YFSETQ in the germline V gene. Trimming removed 0 bases at V and 5 bases at J, with 11 bases between. The CDR3 is 14 residues long. The CDR3 DNA follows: TGCGCCAGCAGCTTGGCCTCTAGCCGGGAGACCCAGTACTTC. The encoded protein is CASSLASSRETQYF.

V gene TRBV9 combines with J gene TRBJ1-2; 9 bases fit TRBD1. Germline V CDR1 and CDR2: SGDLS, YYNGEE. Trimming removed 4 bases from V and 8 bases from J; junction bases left unmatched: 12. This CDR3 spans 15 amino acids. The CDR3 DNA follows: TGTGCCAGCAGCCCCAGTTGGGACAGGGTCTTCGGCTACACCTTC. Protein: CASSPSWDRVFGYTF.